The 9 T cell receptor beta chains below all came from one sample that was sequenced in a study of cytomegalovirus exposure and HLA in healthy donors. Vbeta (60) and Jbeta (13) primers were used in the PCR. Method: immunoSEQ multiplex PCR; TCRdb's copy keeps in-frame clones and lacks some. The repertoire holds approximately 190,000 clones, with 84% as singletons. The sample consisted of PBMCs. Source of these receptors: a boy aged 10-17 years in good health and CMV-seronegative.

The chain combines TRBV27 with TRBJ2-1, with 11 bases fitting TRBD2. After removal of 5 bases from V and 5 bases from J, the junction contained 5 bases not matched to a gene. The CDR3 consists of 15 residues. Germline-derived CDR1 and CDR2 are MNHEY and SMNVEV (reference sequence). The CDR3 loop reads CASSLLAGGNNEQFF. CDR3 sequence (DNA): TGTGCCAGCAGTCTCCTAGCGGGAGGTAACAATGAGCAGTTCTTC.

The chain links TRBV6-5 to TRBJ1-1; D not resolved. CDR1 and CDR2 (germline): MNHEY, SVGAGI. The V end lost 7 bases, the J end lost 4 bases, and 10 bases lay between the germline ends. The CDR3 runs 12 residues. The CDR3 DNA reads as TGTGCCAGCACCCCAGGAGGCACTGAAGCTTTCTTT. Translating gives CASTPGGTEAFF.

J is TRBJ2-4 and V is TRBV6-1, with 9 positions matching TRBD1. CDR3 size: 15 residues. J gave up 4 bases and V 6 bases, and 7 bases lay outside the gene matches. Germline-derived CDR1 and CDR2 are MNHNS and SASEGT. Here the CDR3 DNA reads TGTGCCAGCAGCGAGCGCGGACAGGGGAAAAACATTCAGTACTTC. Translated: CASSERGQGKNIQYF.

This clone was recorded a few times. CDR3: CASSGGRSETQYF. The CDR3 DNA reads as TGTGCCAGCAGCGGAGGGAGGTCGGAGACCCAGTACTTC. This chain links TRBV9 with TRBJ2-5; D is possibly TRBD2 (6 bases). The CDR3 runs to 13 residues. Trimming removed 3 bases from V and 5 bases from J, with 11 bases in between. The germline CDR1 and CDR2 sequences are SGDLS and YYNGEE.

This chain links TRBV2 with TRBJ1-2; TRBD1 matches 8 bases. Per the germline V gene, CDR1 is SNHLY and CDR2 is FYNNEI. The V segment lost 5 bases and the J segment 4 bases; nucleotides outside the gene matches: 15. The CDR3 extends over 17 amino acids. The CDR3 sequence is CASSLAPSDRATYGYTF. In DNA, the CDR3 is TGTGCCAGCAGTCTCGCCCCCTCGGACAGGGCAACCTATGGCTACACCTTC.

The J gene is TRBJ2-7, the V gene TRBV19; 13 positions match TRBD2. Germline CDR1 LNHDA, CDR2 SQIVND (reference sequence). V shed 6 bases and J 6 bases; nucleotides not matched to a gene: 2. The CDR3 extends over 13 amino acids. CDR3 residues: CASSTSGRGEQYF. For the CDR3, the DNA is TGTGCCAGTAGCACTAGCGGGAGGGGCGAGCAGTACTTC.

In its sample, this clone was seen a few times. The J gene is TRBJ2-7, the V gene TRBV14; 7 positions agree with TRBD2. With V trimmed by 3 bases and J by 4 bases, 6 bases remained unmatched. CDR1 is SGHDN and CDR2 is FVKESK in the germline V gene. The CDR3 spans 14 residues. The chain's CDR3 is CASSQWGTTYEQYF. The CDR3 DNA reads TGTGCCAGCAGCCAGTGGGGGACTACGTACGAGCAGTACTTC. The full variable domain, in which reference TRBV14 and TRBJ2-7 provide the parts outside the CDR3, is EAGVTQFPSHSVIEKGQTVTLRCDPISGHDNLYWYRRVMGKEIKFLLHFVKESKQDESGMPNNRFLAERTGGTYSTLKVQPAELEDSGVYFCASSQWGTTYEQYFGPGTRLTVT.

The chain combines TRBV27 with TRBJ2-1; TRBD2 aligns across 8 bases. V lost 6 bases to trimming and J lost 0 bases; unmatched junction nucleotides: 13. Germline CDR1 and CDR2: MNHEY and SMNVEV (reference sequence). This CDR3 spans 18 amino acids. Here the CDR3 reads CASRFSSGGPRSYNEQFF. The CDR3, as DNA: TGTGCCAGCAGATTTTCGAGCGGGGGTCCCCGCTCCTACAATGAGCAGTTCTTC.

The CDR3 DNA reads as TGCGCCAGCAGCGGGGGGAGCGGGAGTATCTACGAGCAGTACTTC. It yields the protein CASSGGSGSIYEQYF. This chain uses TRBV5-1 with TRBJ2-7, with 8 bases matching TRBD2. CDR1 SGHRS and CDR2 YFSETQ come from the germline V gene. V lost 4 bases to trimming and J lost 3 bases; unmatched junction nucleotides: 9. The CDR3 loop spans 15 amino acids.